A single sample gave rise to the 23 T cell receptor beta chains below, sequenced in a study of cytomegalovirus exposure and HLA in healthy donors. PCR was performed using 60 Vbeta and 13 Jbeta primers. Sequencing used immunoSEQ multiplex PCR; TCRdb keeps in-frame clones, though not all of them. This sample has 150,000 to 200,000 clones, with about 70% found just once. The sequenced material came from PBMCs. These receptors originate from a male donor in good health and CMV-seronegative.

This chain connects TRBV7-6 to TRBJ2-2, with a tentative D call TRBD2 (6 bases). Per germline, CDR1 SGHVS and CDR2 FNYEAQ. With 0 bases removed from V and 4 bases from J, the gap between germline ends came to 15 bases. The CDR3 has 17 residues. The CDR3 here is CASSLAEGLPITGELFF. CDR3 in DNA: TGTGCCAGCAGCTTAGCGGAGGGGCTTCCGATCACCGGGGAGCTGTTTTTT.

V usage is TRBV29-1 and J usage is TRBJ2-7; 8 nucleotides match TRBD1. In germline, CDR1 is SQVTM, CDR2 ANQGSEA. The ends lost 6 bases at V and 5 bases at J; junction bases unmatched: 9. CDR3 size: 13 residues. The CDR3 here is CSVRGQGFHEQYF. As DNA, the CDR3 is TGCAGCGTCCGAGGACAGGGCTTCCACGAGCAGTACTTC.

This clone was found once. V usage is TRBV2 and J usage is TRBJ2-1; TRBD1 agrees at 7 bases. V shed 7 bases and J 6 bases; nucleotides not matched to a gene: 3. CDR3 length equals 12 residues. The germline V gene has CDR1 SNHLY and CDR2 FYNNEI. CDR3: CASNRQGNEQFF. The DNA of the CDR3 is TGTGCCAGCAATCGACAGGGCAATGAGCAGTTCTTC.

The V gene is TRBV5-4, the J gene TRBJ1-6, with TRBD1 identical over 8 bases. CDR1 and CDR2 (germline): SGHNT, YYREEE (reference sequence). The J segment lost 7 bases and the V segment lost 0 bases, leaving 6 bases of the junction unmatched. This CDR3 contains 16 residues. DNA of the CDR3: TGTGCCAGCAGCTTGGGACCGGACAGGGACAATTCACCCCTCCACTTT. This codes for CASSLGPDRDNSPLHF.

The CDR3 DNA reads as TGTGCCAGCAGCCAAGAGGCGGGAGGGCGTTTGGAGACCCAGTACTTC. Encoded protein: CASSQEAGGRLETQYF. The rearrangement joins TRBV14 to TRBJ2-5, with TRBD2 identical over 9 bases. Looked up from germline, CDR1 is SGHDN and CDR2 is FVKESK. Trimming removed 0 bases from V and 5 bases from J; junction bases left unmatched: 7. CDR3 length: 16 residues.

The V and J genes are TRBV27 and TRBJ2-6; no firm D call. Germline V gives CDR1 MNHEY, CDR2 SMNVEV (reference sequence). The CDR3 spans 17 residues. V lost 4 bases, J lost 0 bases, and 13 bases lay in between. In DNA form, the CDR3 reads TGTGCCAGCAGTTCACTCCTCCGAACCTCTGGGGCCAACGTCCTGACTTTC. Amino acids: CASSSLLRTSGANVLTF.

The CDR3 DNA reads as TGTGCCAGCAGCTTAGAGACAGGGGGCGGTCAGCCCCAGCATTTT. It encodes CASSLETGGGQPQHF. J is TRBJ1-5 and V is TRBV7-2, with 10 bases lining up with TRBD1. The V segment lost 1 base and the J segment 6 bases; nucleotides outside the gene matches: 3. The CDR3 runs to 15 residues. Germline assignment: CDR1 SGHTA and CDR2 FQGNSA.

V usage is TRBV6-5 and J usage is TRBJ1-2; TRBD1 is a possible D gene (5 bases). The CDR3 loop spans 16 amino acids. Germline lookup yields CDR1 MNHEY and CDR2 SVGAGI. V gave up 3 bases and J gave up 4 bases, with 18 bases separating them. CDR3 loop: CASSYSGGVPSYGYTF. CDR3 nucleotides: TGTGCCAGCAGTTATTCCGGGGGAGTGCCGTCCTATGGCTACACCTTC.

This sequence joins TRBV6-6 and TRBJ2-7; a weak D match, TRBD1 (5 bases). CDR3 length: 14 residues. Looked up from germline, CDR1 is MNHNY and CDR2 is SVGAGI (reference sequence). V was shortened by 0 bases and J by 2 bases, with 8 bases between the two germline ends. The CDR3 protein is CASSYSQGPYEQYF. CDR3 in DNA: TGTGCCAGCAGTTACTCTCAGGGCCCCTACGAGCAGTACTTC.

The chain uses TRBV5-6 and TRBJ1-6; tentative D call: TRBD1 (5 bases). CDR3 length: 14 residues. Germline assignment: CDR1 SGHDT and CDR2 YYEEEE. Between the trimmed V and J ends, which lost 1 base and 5 bases, there was a span of 7 bases. CDR3 loop: CASSLPGNNSPLHF. CDR3 sequence (DNA): TGTGCCAGCAGCTTGCCAGGGAATAATTCACCCCTCCACTTT.

The chain uses TRBV6-5 and TRBJ2-7; 7 nucleotides match TRBD1. The V segment lost 8 bases and the J segment 2 bases; nucleotides outside the gene matches: 3. The CDR3 runs 12 residues. Looked up from germline, CDR1 is MNHEY and CDR2 is SVGAGI. CDR3 sequence reads: CASSQGAYEQYF. CDR3 DNA: TGTGCCAGCTCCCAGGGGGCCTACGAGCAGTACTTC.

V and J are TRBV9 and TRBJ2-1; D remains ambiguous. Trimming removed 1 base from V and 3 bases from J, with 5 bases in between. Germline lookup yields CDR1 SGDLS and CDR2 YYNGEE. This CDR3 comprises 13 residues. CDR3 coding DNA: TGTGCCAGCAGCGTAATCCGCTACAATGAGCAGTTCTTC. Translated: CASSVIRYNEQFF.

The V call is TRBV7-8, the J call TRBJ1-1; weak D call: TRBD1 (5 bases). The CDR3 is made up of 14 amino acids. Germline CDR1 reads SGHVS; CDR2 reads FQNEAQ. V was pared by 7 bases and J by 4 bases, with 16 bases between. CDR3 in DNA: TGTGCCAGCACCCTCGTCGGGGGAGGCACTGAAGCTTTCTTT. Translation: CASTLVGGGTEAFF.

In this sample, this clone turned up once. The rearrangement uses TRBV7-2 and TRBJ1-5, with D maybe TRBD1 (6 bases). Trimming shortened V by 5 bases and J by 9 bases, and 20 bases separated the two germline ends. The CDR3 is made up of 15 amino acids. Germline CDR1 and CDR2: SGHTA and FQGNSA. The CDR3 is CASSPSEGGVRPQHF. CDR3 coding DNA: TGTGCCAGCAGCCCGTCTGAGGGGGGGGTTCGGCCCCAGCATTTT.

The J gene is TRBJ2-7, the V gene TRBV29-1; 7 bases match TRBD1. The CDR3 is 13 residues long. Germline CDR1 reads SQVTM; CDR2 reads ANQGSEA. With 6 bases clipped from V and 0 bases from J, the junction kept 5 bases outside the gene matches. The CDR3 loop is CSVGTVSSYEQYF. The DNA of the CDR3 is TGCAGCGTCGGGACAGTGAGCTCCTACGAGCAGTACTTC.

This chain connects TRBV27 to TRBJ2-3, with D unresolved. The CDR3 is made up of 14 amino acids. The germline CDR1 and CDR2 sequences are MNHEY and SMNVEV (reference sequence). Trimming took 3 bases from V and 0 from J, leaving 7 bases between them. The CDR3 is CASSFPPSTDTQYF. In DNA, the CDR3 is TGTGCCAGCAGTTTCCCCCCTAGCACAGATACGCAGTATTTT.

The genes are TRBV7-9 and TRBJ2-5; D is perhaps TRBD2 (5 bases). The DNA end lines up better with TRBJ2-7; the J call may be wrong. Germline CDR1 is SEHNR and CDR2 is FQNEAQ (reference sequence). The CDR3 has 14 residues. This chain's CDR3 is CASSPGIPAYEQYF. In DNA, the CDR3 is TGTGCCAGCAGCCCCGGGATTCCAGCCTACGAGCAGTACTTC.

This chain connects TRBV7-9 to TRBJ2-3; TRBD2 aligns across 8 bases. Germline V gives CDR1 SEHNR, CDR2 FQNEAQ (reference sequence). V lost 5 bases to trimming and J lost 3 bases; unmatched junction nucleotides: 4. The CDR3 runs 14 residues. For the CDR3, the DNA is TGTGCCAGCAGCCCCGGGGGGGGGACAGATACGCAGTATTTT. Amino acid sequence: CASSPGGGTDTQYF.

This chain joins TRBV19 and TRBJ1-1, with TRBD1 matching 7 bases. Germline V gives CDR1 LNHDA, CDR2 SQIVND (reference sequence). The J segment lost 3 bases and the V segment lost 8 bases, leaving 9 bases of the junction unmatched. This CDR3 comprises 14 residues. CDR3 protein: CASYLGGRDTEAFF. DNA of the CDR3: TGTGCCAGTTACTTAGGGGGCAGGGACACTGAAGCTTTCTTT.

In nucleotides, the CDR3 is TGTGCCAGCAGTTGGACAGTGATGGGGGGCTACACCTTC. Its translation: CASSWTVMGGYTF. V and J are TRBV27 and TRBJ1-2; weak D call: TRBD1 (6 bases). Looked up from germline, CDR1 is MNHEY and CDR2 is SMNVEV (reference sequence). The CDR3 sequence is 13 residues long. V dropped 4 bases and J dropped 8 bases, with 14 bases sitting between them.

V usage is TRBV27 and J usage is TRBJ2-1; D may be TRBD2 (6 bases). The CDR3 loop spans 18 amino acids. From germline, CDR1 is MNHEY and CDR2 SMNVEV (reference sequence). The V end lost 3 bases, the J end lost 5 bases, and 23 bases lay between the germline ends. In DNA, the CDR3 is TGTGCCAGCAGTTTCCTCAATCAAGGGGACTTCGGTCACAATGAGCAGTTCTTC. Encoded protein: CASSFLNQGDFGHNEQFF.

V usage is TRBV13 and J usage is TRBJ2-3; D gene ambiguous. V was trimmed by 1 base and J by 2 bases, leaving 4 bases between them. This CDR3 is built from 13 residues. Germline values: CDR1 PRHDT, CDR2 FYEKMQ (reference sequence). The CDR3 loop is CASSLAHTDTQYF. The DNA for the CDR3 is TGTGCCAGCAGCTTAGCCCACACAGATACGCAGTATTTT.

The chain has TRBV5-1 and TRBJ2-7, with 8 bases aligning to TRBD2. V lost 6 bases to trimming and J lost 0 bases; unmatched junction nucleotides: 8. The CDR3 is 15 residues long. Germline values: CDR1 SGHRS, CDR2 YFSETQ. CDR3 sequence: CASMTLSGGSYEQYF. DNA of the CDR3: TGCGCCAGCATGACCCTGAGCGGGGGCTCCTACGAGCAGTACTTC.